The rows below give T cell receptor beta chains drawn from one sample of a study of cytomegalovirus exposure and HLA in healthy donors. Data came from immunoSEQ multiplex PCR; TCRdb stores just in-frame clones and leaves some out. This sample carries some 120,000 clones, almost 90% of them seen once, and the ten largest clones take 1.4%. Sequencing used PBMCs. These receptor sequences come from a young man in good health and CMV-seronegative. The CDR3 runs from the conserved cysteine through the conserved F or W. D genes are given only for firm matches. Part of the rows lack a size; the others show once, few, many or a class for expanded clones.

v_call	clone_size	d_call	j_call	cdr3_aa	cdr3_nt
TRBV9	many	.	TRBJ1-1	CASSGGGRGTEAFF	TGTGCCAGCAGCGGCGGGGGTAGGGGCACTGAAGCTTTCTTT
TRBV11-2	.	.	TRBJ1-1	CASSLSPGTEAFF	TGTGCCAGCAGCTTATCTCCGGGCACTGAAGCTTTCTTT
TRBV15	.	.	TRBJ2-2	CATSRVLAVDTGELFF	TGTGCCACCAGCAGAGTTCTAGCCGTCGACACCGGGGAGCTGTTTTTT
TRBV5-4	.	TRBD2	TRBJ2-1	CASSLLAGDNFDEQFF	TGTGCCAGCAGCCTTCTAGCGGGAGATAATTTCGATGAGCAGTTCTTC
TRBV5-6	.	TRBD2	TRBJ2-5	CASSLITRLAGGPGETQYF	TGTGCCAGCAGCCTTATTACCCGGCTAGCGGGAGGGCCGGGAGAGACCCAGTACTTC
TRBV19	.	TRBD1	TRBJ1-2	CATALTGQGTYGHGYTF	TGTGCCACCGCACTCACAGGACAGGGCACCTACGGCCATGGCTACACCTTC
TRBV4-3	.	TRBD1	TRBJ1-2	CASSQDSTGTYGYTF	TGCGCCAGCAGCCAAGACTCGACAGGGACCTATGGCTACACCTTC
TRBV15	.	.	TRBJ1-2	CATSRDLSGYTF	TGTGCCACCAGCAGAGATCTGTCTGGCTACACCTTC
TRBV11-2	.	TRBD1	TRBJ1-1	CASSPQTGAAFF	TGTGCCAGCAGCCCCCAGACAGGGGCAGCTTTCTTT
TRBV7-9	few	.	TRBJ1-2	CASSSGWGYTF	TGTGCCAGCAGCTCCGGTTGGGGCTACACCTTC
TRBV18	.	TRBD1	TRBJ1-2	CASSPRDRDSDGYTF	TGTGCCAGCTCACCTCGGGACAGGGATTCCGATGGCTACACCTTC
TRBV6-5	.	.	TRBJ1-1	CASGGGRLNTEAFF	TGTGCCTCAGGCGGAGGACGGCTGAACACTGAAGCTTTCTTT
TRBV30	.	.	TRBJ2-1	CAWGPWSNEQFF	TGTGCCTGGGGGCCGTGGTCCAATGAGCAGTTCTTC
TRBV9	.	.	TRBJ2-7	CASSVEGTFSSYEQYF	TGTGCCAGCAGCGTAGAGGGGACTTTCAGCTCCTACGAGCAGTACTTC
TRBV10-3	.	TRBD2	TRBJ2-1	CAISEALAGVHNEQFF	TGTGCCATCAGTGAGGCTTTAGCGGGAGTTCACAATGAGCAGTTCTTC
TRBV21-1	.	.	TRBJ2-3	CASSKRRLAGVRADTQYF	TGTGCCAGCAGCAAAAGGAGGCTAGCGGGAGTTAGGGCAGATACGCAGTATTTT
TRBV9	.	.	TRBJ1-3	CASSVVSSGNTIYF	TGTGCCAGCAGCGTCGTTAGCTCTGGAAACACCATATATTTT
TRBV2	once	TRBD1	TRBJ2-5	CASSTGGTQYF	TGTGCCAGCAGCACAGGGGGAACCCAGTACTTC
TRBV5-6	.	.	TRBJ2-2	CASSLAGRANTGELFF	TGTGCCAGCAGCTTGGCGGGCAGGGCGAACACCGGGGAGCTGTTTTTT
TRBV2	.	.	TRBJ2-3	CASRATDTQYF	TGTGCCAGCAGGGCCACAGATACGCAGTATTTT
TRBV6-5	.	.	TRBJ1-2	CASSYSQGYGYTF	TGTGCCAGCAGTTACTCTCAGGGGTATGGCTACACCTTC
TRBV27	.	.	TRBJ2-1	CASSLSLVENEQFF	TGTGCCAGCAGTTTATCGCTAGTGGAAAATGAGCAGTTCTTC
TRBV14	.	TRBD2	TRBJ2-7	CASSHYRSGPHYYEQYF	TGTGCCAGCAGCCACTACCGTAGCGGGCCTCACTACTACGAGCAGTACTTC
TRBV7-3	.	.	TRBJ2-1	CASSSQTRWEQFF	TGTGCCAGCAGCTCCCAGACTAGGTGGGAGCAGTTCTTC
TRBV6-1	.	TRBD1	TRBJ2-7	CAARTGPYEQYF	TGTGCCGCGAGGACAGGTCCCTACGAGCAGTACTTC
TRBV15	.	.	TRBJ1-1	CATRPTAQNTEAFF	TGTGCCACCAGACCGACAGCCCAGAACACTGAAGCTTTCTTT
TRBV6-6	.	TRBD2	TRBJ2-7	CASRSPREGRDEQYF	TGTGCCAGCAGATCCCCGCGGGAGGGCCGCGACGAGCAGTACTTC
TRBV5-1	.	.	TRBJ2-1	CASSLELASYNEQFF	TGCGCCAGCAGCTTGGAACTAGCATCCTACAATGAGCAGTTCTTC
TRBV15	.	TRBD2	TRBJ2-1	CATSSRTSGSDEQFF	TGTGCCACCAGCTCCCGGACTAGCGGGAGTGATGAGCAGTTCTTC
TRBV19	.	.	TRBJ1-5	CASSVRETFYSNQPQHF	TGTGCCAGTAGTGTGAGGGAGACTTTCTATAGCAATCAGCCCCAGCATTTT
TRBV27	.	TRBD1	TRBJ2-3	CASSPRQGATDTQYF	TGTGCCAGCAGTCCACGACAGGGGGCCACAGATACGCAGTATTTT
TRBV6-5	once	.	TRBJ2-5	CASSYGTYGGETQYF	TGTGCCAGCAGTTACGGGACCTACGGAGGGGAGACCCAGTACTTC
TRBV2	.	.	TRBJ1-4	CASRGYGTGNEKLFF	TGTGCCAGCCGCGGTTACGGGACTGGGAATGAAAAACTGTTTTTT
TRBV15	.	TRBD2	TRBJ2-4	CATSRGVASGNIQYF	TGTGCCACCAGCAGGGGGGTGGCTAGCGGGAACATTCAGTACTTC
TRBV10-3	.	TRBD2	TRBJ2-1	CAISTTSGSLSTYNEQFF	TGTGCCATCAGCACGACTAGCGGGAGCCTTAGCACCTACAATGAGCAGTTCTTC
TRBV5-5	.	TRBD1	TRBJ2-7	CASSTYSPGQEQQYF	TGTGCCAGCAGCACCTATTCTCCGGGACAGGAACAGCAGTACTTC
TRBV19	.	TRBD1	TRBJ2-1	CASSMGQSANEQFF	TGTGCCAGTAGTATGGGACAGTCTGCGAATGAGCAGTTCTTC
TRBV10-3	.	TRBD2	TRBJ2-3	CAIKGLIGRESTDTQYF	TGTGCCATCAAGGGACTCATCGGGCGGGAGAGCACAGATACGCAGTATTTT
TRBV7-6	.	.	TRBJ1-4	CASSLETVPHGKLFF	TGTGCCAGCAGCTTAGAGACAGTGCCCCATGGGAAACTGTTTTTT
TRBV9	.	TRBD1	TRBJ1-2	CASSVVAGGDYGYTF	TGTGCCAGCAGCGTAGTGGCAGGGGGCGACTATGGCTACACCTTC